This TCR beta chain was captured in a study of shared clonotypes between healthy human individuals. Regarding the study as a whole: Sample collection involved blood only; tissue repertoires are likely different.

Some 31,000 T cell genomes (roughly 300 ng DNA) went into each PBMC replicate. Authors' data handling: ImmunoSEQ gave junction-only sequences without quality scores, so filtering differed. Generated by immunoSEQ multiplex PCR, the TCRdb table keeps only in-frame clones and is missing some. V and J calls and clone size are as listed in that table; D and trimming were resolved from the DNA. The sample gives 470,000 or so clones, around 73% of which show up once; more than 10% is in the top ten. Extraction of genomic DNA in unsorted samples used 86 million or so PBMCs. On this clone: Antigen: not known.

The TCR was taken from a woman aged 35 to 49 in good health. Some clones in this sample may be carry-over from other donors' samples. Sequencing was done on a sample of PBMCs.

CDR3 in amino acids: CASGRDRPLNTEAFF. CDR3 bases: TGTGCCAGCGGCAGGGACAGACCTTTGAACACTGAAGCTTTCTTT. The chain has TRBV28 and TRBJ1-1; 7 nucleotides agree with TRBD1. The CDR3 contains 15 residues. The V segment lost 8 bases and the J segment 0 bases; nucleotides outside the gene matches: 9. CDR1 and CDR2 from the germline V gene are MDHEN and SYDVKM. Looking up the rest from reference TRBV28 and TRBJ1-1 gives the full variable domain: DVKVTQSSRYLVKRTGEKVFLECVQDMDHENMFWYRQDPGLGLRLIYFSYDVKMKEKGDIPEGYSVSREKKERFSLILESASTNQTSMYLCASGRDRPLNTEAFFGQGTRLTVV.